This TCR beta chain was retrieved from a study of cytomegalovirus exposure and HLA in healthy donors (dated by TCRdb to 2016 to 2017). A note on the overall study: An earlier analysis of approximately 590 of the donors reported about 290 Gb of sequence data and some 120 million unique TCR beta sequences from about 180 million T cells. All discovery cohort repertoires had been generated using a single sequencing platform. Using immunosequencing, the study profiled T cell repertoires from about 650 subjects and related those repertoires to cytomegalovirus serostatus. To decide whether each TCR beta V gene segment behaved as functional or pseudogenic, an earlier analysis of approximately 600 of the donors relied on high-throughput TCR beta sequencing. Several DR-DQ haplotypes were treated as single units for association and clustering because of strong linkage in the cohort. Alongside the repertoire data, information on donor age, sex, ethnicity and CMV serostatus was compiled. Genome-wide SNP genotypes for about 65% of the 666 donors were used in a later genetic analysis, which treated that subset as a discovery cohort. To predict cytomegalovirus infection status, the study combined high-throughput TCR immunosequencing, statistical association of individual TCRs with disease status, and machine learning. Typing coverage differed by locus: A, B, C, DRB1 and DQB1 were typed in about 620-640 donors, DQA1 in approximately 520, DPA1 in around 610, and DPB1 in just under 480. Along with the roughly 670-subject first cohort, a separate validation cohort of roughly 110 different subjects was used. The study was designed to test whether signatures of past pathogen exposure could be identified by cataloging public T cell receptors. On average, 235,054 unique TCR beta nucleotide sequences were sequenced per donor among several hundred genotyped donors of the cohort, with roughly 18% of those sequences being non-productive. The genetic ancestry cluster associated with self-reported Caucasian donors included about 84% of the 398 genotyped donors. The later analysis used no new phenotypic data to find candidate immune exposures, relying instead on TCR beta sequences and their occurrence across donors. In a later analysis, previously published TCR beta repertoires from several hundred donors were re-analyzed and high-resolution HLA genotyping was added so that TCR occurrence patterns could be studied. About 280 gigabases of sequencing data and tens of millions of unique TCR sequences made up an early release that covered over 550 HLA-typed donors. Class I and class II HLA loci were covered by the typing at four-digit resolution. Beyond this particular receptor, the publication reports: An earlier analysis of around 540 of the donors showed that most TCR beta V segments appeared in productive rearrangements either about 87% or about 30% of the time, which broadly matched IMGT annotations. According to the authors, the approach could potentially be generalized to other disease states and immunological phenotypes. In vitro tests confirmed that a few of the cytomegalovirus-associated TCR beta chains recognize cytomegalovirus antigens. When HLA alleles, especially DR and DQ, strongly co-occurred, attributing TCR associations to individual alleles was difficult. The classifier was reported to diagnose cytomegalovirus status with high specificity and sensitivity in both the original cohort and the validation cohort. In a later genetic analysis, fewer N-insertions in productive TCRs were reported among donors in an Asian-associated ancestry cluster than the roughly 700-donor mean. In this cohort, only TCR beta chains were sequenced, and detectable features were limited by the absence of alpha or paired-chain data. While some public TCRs were present in many individuals, most TCR sequences turned up only very rarely across donors. Sequencing depth was assumed to be roughly uniform across donors in the presence/absence analyses, though that assumption may not hold. A further reported finding was that TCR beta sequences accurately predicted the HLA-A and HLA-B alleles for most subjects in the first cohort. In a later genetic analysis, a missense DCLRE1C variant was associated with V-gene and J-gene trimming of TCR beta chains, and the association was replicated in an independent cohort. Because HLA typing was missing for some donors at each locus, association tests included only the typed subset. Compared with equally common non-associated chains, HLA-associated TCR beta chains in a later analysis were more clonally expanded and had lower generation probabilities. The earlier analysis of a few hundred of the donors excluded 15 to 20 rarely observed V segments, including chromosome 9 orphons, because counts were too low. Linkage disequilibrium might explain the correlated functional status among segregating V segments, but an unknown experimental factor could not be ruled out. According to a later analysis, TCR association rates differed among HLA loci, with DRB1 alleles showing the most associated TCRs and HLA-C alleles showing the fewest. The only immune exposure information available for the cohort was CMV serostatus. According to a later analysis, most CMV-associated TCR beta chains appeared to be HLA-restricted, and the HLA associations seemed to be driven largely by CMV exposure. Because the 87-base-pair reads could not distinguish some IMGT-functional V segments, including TRBV6-2 and TRBV6-3, those segments were excluded. Specific HLA alleles were associated with 15,000 to 20,000 TCR beta sequences at a false discovery rate of 0.05 in a later analysis. In the study, roughly 160 TCR beta chains were listed as associated with cytomegalovirus. A cluster of highly shared sequence variants was judged likely to be a technical artifact of the sequencing pipeline. Several of the top co-occurrence clusters appeared to be linked to parvovirus B19, influenza, CMV and Epstein-Barr virus, according to a later analysis.

The cohort consisted of 650 to 850 healthy bone marrow donors. Cohort members were all nominally healthy when sampled, although unrecorded immune exposures were likely present. The donor tested CMV seropositive and was one of the 289 seropositive cohort members. Each donor provided a peripheral blood sample, and peripheral blood mononuclear cells were used for TCR beta sequencing. Genomic DNA was extracted from the blood cell samples with the Qiagen DNeasy Blood Extraction Kit. Relative to germline, V is missing 8 bases and J is missing 6 bases, with 9 bases of the junction outside any gene match. Including cysteine and phenylalanine, the CDR3 has 12 amino acids. The kept DNA is CDR3 alone, 36 bases in frame from the first base. CDR1 and CDR2 are drawn from the germline V gene: SQVTM, ANQGSEA. The library was made by the immunoSEQ multiplex PCR assay. The multiplex PCR relied on a mix of 60 forward primers for TCR Vbeta segments and 13 reverse primers for TCR Jbeta segments. The CDR3 region of rearranged TCR beta genes was amplified from genomic DNA by a multiplex PCR assay. The Illumina HiSeq System was used to sequence the amplified TCR beta libraries as 87-base-pair reads. On the study's bioinformatics: Across the 670 or so repertoires, a later analysis counted some 81 million unique TCR beta chains, roughly 11 million of which were shared by at least two donors. To remove PCR and sequencing errors, raw reads were error-corrected and collapsed into unique sequences using a nearest-neighbor algorithm that merged closely related sequences. CDR3 sequences were aligned to IMGT reference sequences to assign V, D and J gene segments. For a sequence to be retained, a match of at least six nucleotides was required to both a V gene segment and a J gene segment. Rearrangements were called productive when the CDR3 lacked stop codons and stayed in frame with V and J; all others were non-productive. CDR3 was defined by IMGT convention, running from the second conserved V-encoded cysteine to the conserved J-encoded phenylalanine. The earlier analysis of 587 of the donors excluded any sequence lacking an unambiguous match to a single V gene segment. An earlier analysis of approximately 590 of the donors called V segments functional above 56.7% productive rearrangements and segregating when the between-donor standard deviation exceeded 5%. A statistical classification framework was built for diagnosing cytomegalovirus status from the catalog of TCR beta chain sequences. V and J gene assignment, in a later analysis, came from comparing TCR nucleotide sequences with IMGT/GENE-DB human TR gene sequences. Using the TCRdist pipeline, a later analysis assigned CDR3 sequences along with most-parsimonious VDJ recombination scenarios. A later analysis defined each TCR beta chain by its CDR3 amino acid sequence plus V-gene family, and excluded reads lacking a unique V-gene family. A later analysis removed 550 to 650 highly shared, low-generation-probability nucleotide sequences to deal with suspected cross-contamination and a sequencing artifact. For each public chain, a later analysis derived a clonal expansion index from normalized ranks of inferred template counts within each repertoire. In a later analysis, generation probabilities were computed using a VDJ recombination model fitted to out-of-frame rearrangements, and the results were checked against IGoR. Hypergeometric tests were used in a later analysis to score TCR-TCR, TCR-HLA and TCR-CMV co-occurrence, with a repertoire-size bias correction applied to the TCR pairs. In a later analysis, false discovery rates were estimated by permuting HLA or CMV assignments 20 times. In a later analysis, co-occurring TCRs were grouped using DBSCAN, with TCRdist sequence similarity added in when clustering inside HLA-allele-positive subsets. For co-occurrence clustering, repertoires with fewer than 30,000 or more than 120,000 public chains were excluded, along with roughly 5 repertoires with anomalous nucleotide sharing. Entries here come from immuneACCESS through TCRdb and include only in-frame sequences with V and J called. Some clones fail to appear in such tables; in the studies checked, an unresolved V gene covers under half of the shortfall, and the cause of the remainder is unknown. Clone size and V and J calls were adopted from that table, with D and trimming inferred from the DNA. Within this sample are tens of thousands of clones, with around 72% of them counted one time only. The biggest ten clones account for 13% to 15% of the sample.

Details on this clone: Its recognized antigen is unknown. Nothing much larger sits one base from this clone, and base qualities are not available.

Sequenced sample: PBMCs. Rearrangement joined TRBV29-1 to TRBJ2-5; 7 of the junction bases match TRBD2. The clonotype comes from a male donor in good health and CMV-seropositive. CDR3 protein: CSFSAGAQTQYF. The nucleotide sequence reads TGCAGCTTCTCGGCGGGAGCCCAGACCCAGTACTTC.